This T cell receptor beta chain was recorded in a study of cytomegalovirus exposure and HLA in healthy donors. The PCR used 60 Vbeta and 13 Jbeta primers. Some clones are missing from TCRdb's copy, which holds only in-frame ones; the method was immunoSEQ multiplex PCR. The sample lists roughly 190,000 clones, around three quarters occurring once. The V end was cut by 4 bases, the J end by 6 bases, with 18 bases between. The germline gives CDR1 SGDLS, CDR2 YYNGEE. The CDR3 is 15 amino acids. The chain is built from TRBV9 and TRBJ2-3, with TRBD2 as a possible D gene (7 bases). Sequencing was done on a sample of PBMCs. The receptor's source is a young woman in good health and CMV-seronegative. The CDR3 region is CASSLGGGEQDTQYF. CDR3 DNA sequence: TGTGCCAGCAGCCTAGGGGGGGGCGAGCAGGATACGCAGTATTTT.